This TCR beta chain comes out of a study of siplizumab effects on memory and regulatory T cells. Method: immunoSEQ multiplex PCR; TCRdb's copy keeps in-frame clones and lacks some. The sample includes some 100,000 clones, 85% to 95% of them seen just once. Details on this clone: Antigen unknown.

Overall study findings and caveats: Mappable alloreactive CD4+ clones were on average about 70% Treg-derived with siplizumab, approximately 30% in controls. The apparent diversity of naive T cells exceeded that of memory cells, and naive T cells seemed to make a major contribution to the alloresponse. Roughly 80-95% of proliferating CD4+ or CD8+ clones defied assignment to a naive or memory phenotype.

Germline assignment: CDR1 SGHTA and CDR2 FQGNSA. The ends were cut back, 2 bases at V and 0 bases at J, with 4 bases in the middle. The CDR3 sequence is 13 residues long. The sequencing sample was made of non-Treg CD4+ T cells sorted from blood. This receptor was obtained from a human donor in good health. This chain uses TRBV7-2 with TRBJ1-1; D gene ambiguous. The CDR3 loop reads CASSLRMNTEAFF. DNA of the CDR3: TGTGCCAGCAGCTTACGAATGAACACTGAAGCTTTCTTT.